This entry lists 2 T cell receptor beta chains sequenced from one sample in a study of shared clonotypes between healthy human individuals. Some clones are missing from TCRdb's copy, which holds only in-frame ones; the method was immunoSEQ multiplex PCR. The data hold a few million clones, with approximately 95% observed a single time. Material for sequencing was naive CD4+ T cells from PBMCs. Subset: CD45RA+ positively selected. The receptors derive from a man between 18 and 35 years old in good health. Some clones in this sample may be carry-over from other donors' samples.

The chain combines TRBV11-3 with TRBJ1-1, with TRBD1 matching over 7 bases. Germline assignment: CDR1 SGHNT and CDR2 YENEEA. J was trimmed by 2 bases and V by 1 base; bases with no gene match: 7. This CDR3 is 16 amino acids long. In DNA form, the CDR3 reads TGTGCCAGCAGCTTAGGACAGGGCCTTCTTAACACTGAAGCTTTCTTT. It encodes CASSLGQGLLNTEAFF.

The chain uses TRBV6-4 and TRBJ1-2; D ambiguous. CDR1 and CDR2 from the germline V gene are MRHNA and SNTAGT. The V and J ends lost 10 bases and 7 bases respectively, with 10 bases between them. The CDR3 is made up of 10 amino acids. DNA for the CDR3: TGTGCCATGAAGGGAGGTGGCTACACCTTC. Amino acid sequence: CAMKGGGYTF.